The 9 T cell receptor beta chains presented below share a single source sample, sequenced in a study of blood T cells in healthy people across ages. The second PCR ran roughly 6 to 12 cycles with a sample-barcoded 5' primer and J-beta primers. A single record per CDR3 protein comes from TCRdb applying MiXCR to the 5' RACE reads. The sample comprises about 1.8 million distinct CDR3 sequences, about 50% of which are singletons, and around 2.1% rests with the top ten. The material sequenced was blood. The source is a woman between 35 and 50 years old in good health.

With respect to this clonotype: A much larger clonotype is one base distant, so this may be a read error. This rearrangement joins TRBV15 to TRBJ2-7; no definite D call. CDR1 is LNHNV, CDR2 YYDKDF, per germline (reference sequence). V dropped 3 bases and J dropped 7 bases, with 25 bases sitting between them. The CDR3 is 17 residues long. The CDR3 DNA reads as TGTGCCACCAGCAGCACCAGCTATTCTACCTCCTACAATGAGCAGTACTTC. It codes for CATSSTSYSTSYNEQYF.

This chain connects TRBV7-8 to TRBJ2-5, with D uncertain. This CDR3 spans 15 amino acids. The V gene's germline CDR1 is SGHVS and CDR2 FQNEAQ. The V end was cut by 4 bases, the J end by 3 bases, with 15 bases between. For the CDR3, the DNA is TGTGCCAGCAGCTCGCTCTCTTATTCCGAAGAGACCCAGTACTTC. Amino acid sequence: CASSSLSYSEETQYF.

This chain connects TRBV6-2 or TRBV6-3 to TRBJ2-5, with 8 bases that match TRBD2. Judging by the DNA end, TRBJ2-7 fits better; the J call may be wrong. Germline assignment: CDR1 MNHEY and CDR2 SVGEGT. The CDR3 totals 14 residues. Here the CDR3 DNA reads TGTGCCAGCAGGAGCGGGGGAATCACCTGCGAGCAGTACTTC. Residues: CASRSGGITCEQYF.

This clonotype was detected only once. The chain couples TRBV4-3 to TRBJ2-3; TRBD2 matches at 14 bases. Germline assignment: CDR1 LGHNA and CDR2 YSLEER. J was trimmed by 6 bases and V by 0 bases; bases with no gene match: 8. The CDR3 is made up of 18 amino acids. The CDR3: CASSQDLTSGGARDTQYF. The DNA of the CDR3 is TGCGCCAGCAGCCAAGATCTGACTAGCGGGGGGGCCAGGGATACGCAGTATTTT.

The gene calls are TRBV9 and TRBJ2-2; D is perhaps TRBD2 (7 bases). V lost 3 bases, J lost 7 bases, and 19 bases lay in between. The CDR3 covers 16 residues. The germline V gene encodes CDR1 SGDLS and CDR2 YYNGEE. CDR3 loop: CASSESTGGRSGELFF. As DNA, the CDR3 is TGTGCCAGCAGCGAATCCACCGGGGGGCGTAGCGGGGAGCTGTTTTTT. Based on the CDR3 plus reference TRBV9 and TRBJ2-2, the full variable domain is DSGVTQTPKHLITATGQRVTLRCSPRSGDLSVYWYQQSLDQGLQFLIQYYNGEERAKGNILERFSAQQFPDLHSELNLSSLELGDSALYFCASSESTGGRSGELFFGEGSRLTVL.

V and J are TRBV7-8 and TRBJ2-3; D may be TRBD1 (6 bases). This CDR3 contains 14 residues. The V end was cut by 3 bases, the J end by 4 bases, with 11 bases between. Germline values: CDR1 SGHVS, CDR2 FQNEAQ. The CDR3 loop reads CASSFGNRADTQYF. CDR3 in DNA: TGTGCCAGCAGCTTTGGGAACAGGGCAGATACGCAGTATTTT.

This chain connects TRBV6-5 to TRBJ2-5; 7 bases are shared with TRBD1. CDR3 length equals 15 residues. Germline values: CDR1 MNHEY, CDR2 SVGAGI. Trimming removed 6 bases from V and 1 base from J; junction bases left unmatched: 8. The CDR3: CASRSGQVAQETQYF. The CDR3 DNA reads TGTGCCAGCAGATCCGGACAGGTCGCCCAAGAGACCCAGTACTTC.

The CDR3 loop reads CASSSAGAGRKTQYF. The CDR3 nucleotides read TGTGCCAGCAGTTCTGCAGGAGCGGGTAGGAAGACCCAGTACTTC. The chain recombines TRBV27 with TRBJ2-7; D is possibly TRBD2 (6 bases). The closer fit of TRBJ2-5 to the DNA end suggests the J call may be wrong. The CDR3 sequence is 15 residues long. Germline CDR1 and CDR2: MNHEY and SMNVEV (reference sequence).

This clonotype showed up just once. The chain carries TRBV20-1 and TRBJ2-5; the D gene could be TRBD1 or TRBD2 (5 bases each). The CDR3 is 14 amino acids. V was cut by 5 bases and J by 11 bases, with 24 bases left in between. Germline V gene sequence: CDR1 DFQATT, CDR2 SNEGSKA (reference sequence). The CDR3 sequence is CSAWDLDYTNEQYF. CDR3 in DNA: TGCAGTGCTTGGGACCTCGACTACACCAATGAGCAGTACTTC.